This T cell receptor (beta chain) was captured by sequencing in a study of T-cell memory formation after mild COVID-19. Background on the study: Clusters were largely donor specific.

The CDR3 is 12 residues long. From germline, CDR1 is SGHTS and CDR2 YDEGEE. Trimming took off 5 bases at V and 3 bases at J, with 6 bases between the two ends. Concerning this clonotype itself: The antigen is undetermined.

TCRdb analysed the 5' RACE reads with MiXCR anew, one entry per CDR3 protein. Here the sample spans 100,000 to 150,000 distinct CDR3 sequences, about 18% being singletons. Study-level points and caveats: Clonal second-wave expansions that peaked on day 37 had unconfirmed SARS-CoV-2 specificity. Memory from before infection featured some responding clones, which suggests cross-reactive memory joined.

The origin of this receptor is a man aged 18 to 29 who had mild COVID-19 (a few samples of this study predate the infection). Cell type and time point are not known. Sequencing was carried out using PBMCs or a T cell subset sorted from them (not recorded which). This sequence joins TRBV5-8 and TRBJ1-5, with no clear D. CDR3 amino acids: CASSIFNQPQHF. CDR3 in DNA: TGTGCCAGCAGTATATTCAATCAGCCCCAGCATTTT.